Below are 9 T cell receptor beta chains sequenced from a single sample in a study of blood T cell repertoires in COVID-19 (dated by TCRdb to about 2020). Libraries were built with the immunoSEQ multiplex PCR assay. TCRdb took over this immuneACCESS table, retaining in-frame rearrangements with V and J assigned. Such tables are incomplete; in checked studies, under half of the missing clones stem from an unresolved V gene, and the remainder is unexplained. The sample includes fewer than 45,000 clones, with approximately 86% observed a single time. Roughly 30% of the sample belongs to the ten largest clones. Sample: peripheral blood. The receptors were sampled from a woman aged 80 or over with acute or convalescent COVID-19.

The chain recombines TRBV19 with TRBJ2-3, with D uncertain. Germline V lookup: CDR1 LNHDA, CDR2 SQIVND (reference sequence). Trimming removed 4 bases from V and 2 bases from J, with 10 bases in between. The CDR3 has 14 amino acids. CDR3 residues: CASSTPLYTDTQYF. In DNA form, the CDR3 reads TGTGCCAGTAGTACCCCACTCTACACAGATACGCAGTATTTT.

The chain couples TRBV6-2 or TRBV6-3 to TRBJ1-2; 8 bases match TRBD1. Looked up from germline, CDR1 is MNHEY and CDR2 is SVGEGT. The CDR3 has 15 residues. V was pared by 5 bases and J by 4 bases, with 9 bases of the junction left unmatched. The CDR3 is CASSGGTGNSYGYTF. CDR3 DNA: TGTGCCAGCAGTGGGGGGACAGGAAACTCCTATGGCTACACCTTC.

This sequence joins TRBV19 and TRBJ2-3; TRBD1 agrees at 9 bases. Germline values: CDR1 LNHDA, CDR2 SQIVND (reference sequence). The ends lost 9 bases at V and 1 base at J; junction bases unmatched: 2. The CDR3 contains 13 residues. The CDR3 loop is CASRDRGTDTQYF. In DNA form, the CDR3 reads TGTGCCAGCCGGGACAGGGGCACAGATACGCAGTATTTT.

The chain has TRBV27 and TRBJ2-1; D is unresolved. Trimming removed 6 bases from V and 8 bases from J, with 11 bases in between. Germline V lookup: CDR1 MNHEY, CDR2 SMNVEV (reference sequence). The CDR3 length is 12 residues. The CDR3 sequence is CASRDLVDEQFF. CDR3 DNA sequence: TGTGCCAGCAGAGACCTAGTCGATGAGCAGTTCTTC.

V gene TRBV6-5 combines with J gene TRBJ2-7, with a weak D call TRBD1 (5 bases). The CDR3 consists of 15 residues. CDR1 is MNHEY, CDR2 SVGAGI, per germline. V lost 0 bases, J lost 3 bases, and 12 bases lay in between. As DNA, the CDR3 is TGTGCCAGCAGTTACTCGCAGGGCTCCCGCTACGAGCAGTACTTC. It codes for CASSYSQGSRYEQYF.

This chain uses TRBV5-1 with TRBJ1-1, with D possibly matching TRBD1 (5 bases). Germline CDR1 SGHRS, CDR2 YFSETQ. The CDR3 is made up of 14 amino acids. Trimming stripped 4 bases from V and 0 bases from J, with 10 bases between. CDR3 bases: TGCGCCAGCAGCCGACAGCTCATGAACACTGAAGCTTTCTTT. Protein: CASSRQLMNTEAFF.

This clone was recorded only once. The chain has TRBV19 and TRBJ2-3, with D maybe TRBD2 (6 bases). In germline, CDR1 is LNHDA, CDR2 SQIVND (reference sequence). The CDR3 totals 14 residues. The V and J ends lost 5 bases and 2 bases respectively, with 11 bases between them. CDR3 nucleotides: TGTGCCAGTAGTGAGACTAGGGTCACAGATACGCAGTATTTT. As protein: CASSETRVTDTQYF.

The chain combines TRBV7-8 with TRBJ2-3; TRBD2 aligns across 12 bases. The CDR3 loop spans 16 amino acids. Trimming took 3 bases from V and 3 from J; bases not matched to a gene: 4. CDR1 and CDR2 (germline): SGHVS, FQNEAQ. CDR3 sequence (DNA): TGTGCCAGCAGCTTGCTGACTAGCGGGAGTACAGATACGCAGTATTTT. As protein: CASSLLTSGSTDTQYF. The whole variable domain, remainder taken from reference TRBV7-8 and TRBJ2-3, is GAGVSQSPRYKVAKRGQDVALRCDPISGHVSLFWYQQALGQGPEFLTYFQNEAQLDKSGLPSDRFFAERPEGSVSTLKIQRTQQEDSAVYLCASSLLTSGSTDTQYFGPGTRLTVL.

This rearrangement joins TRBV5-1 to TRBJ2-5; 14 bases fit TRBD2. The CDR3 has 18 residues. With 3 bases clipped from V and 1 base from J, the junction kept 8 bases outside the gene matches. Per germline, CDR1 SGHRS and CDR2 YFSETQ. The CDR3 nucleotides read TGCGCCAGCAGCTGGGGACTAGCGGGAGTTTGGACCCAAGAGACCCAGTACTTC. Translated, it gives CASSWGLAGVWTQETQYF.